Here is one T cell receptor beta chain with its context. The CDR3 runs 14 residues. The V gene lost 3 bases and the J gene lost 2 bases, with 13 bases spanning the gap. Germline assignment: CDR1 DFQATT and CDR2 SNEGSKA (reference sequence). Using immunoSEQ multiplex PCR, the repertoire was profiled, and TCRdb retains in-frame clones only, with some absent. The sample contains 250,000 or so clones, 80% to 95% of which appear only once. This specimen belongs to a study of T cell responses to AZD1222 COVID-19 vaccine. The sample consisted of peripheral blood, taken on day 0 of AZD1222 vaccination. The TCR comes from an adult in good health. The J gene is TRBJ1-1, the V gene TRBV20-1, with D perhaps matching TRBD1 (5 bases). CDR3 amino acids: CSASDRGGNTEAFF. CDR3 coding DNA: TGCAGTGCTAGTGACCGGGGGGGAAACACTGAAGCTTTCTTT.